The 20 T cell receptor beta chains listed next were all sequenced from one sample in a study of blood T cell repertoires in COVID-19. The data were produced by immunoSEQ multiplex PCR, yet TCRdb's version contains in-frame clones alone and is incomplete. The sample holds roughly 110,000 clones; about four fifths are singletons and the top ten take roughly 13%. Sequenced material: peripheral blood. The receptors originated from an older woman with acute or convalescent COVID-19.

The V call is TRBV18, the J call TRBJ1-2; 8 positions match TRBD1. Losses at the gene ends were 3 bases for V and 4 bases for J; bases not matched to a gene: 10. Germline CDR1 is KGHSH and CDR2 is LQKENI. There are 16 residues in the CDR3. The CDR3, as DNA: TGTGCCAGCTCACCCTCAAATCCGACAGGGGCCTATGGCTACACCTTC. Its translation: CASSPSNPTGAYGYTF.

This clone has just a few counts. J is TRBJ1-4 and V is TRBV11-2; TRBD1 agrees at 8 bases. Germline V lookup: CDR1 SGHAT, CDR2 FQNNGV. J was trimmed by 8 bases and V by 4 bases; bases with no gene match: 9. The CDR3 sequence is 15 residues long. CDR3 region: CASSSVTGVYEKLFF. The CDR3 nucleotides are TGTGCCAGCAGCTCCGTGACAGGGGTGTACGAAAAACTGTTTTTT.

The chain employs TRBV19 and TRBJ2-1; 7 positions agree with TRBD2. Germline CDR1 LNHDA, CDR2 SQIVND (reference sequence). The ends lost 3 bases at V and 9 bases at J; junction bases unmatched: 2. CDR3 length: 12 amino acids. The CDR3 nucleotides read TGTGCCAGTAGTATCCGGACTAGTGAGCAGTTCTTC. It encodes CASSIRTSEQFF.

The rearrangement joins TRBV5-5 to TRBJ2-6; the match to TRBD2 covers 11 bases. Germline-derived CDR1 and CDR2 are SGHKS and YYEKEE (reference sequence). The V gene end was trimmed by 5 bases and the J gene end by 0 bases; junction bases not matched to a gene: 7. This CDR3 is built from 18 residues. CDR3 loop: CASRLTSGANSGANVLTF. As DNA, the CDR3 is TGTGCCAGCAGATTGACTAGCGGGGCCAACTCTGGGGCCAACGTCCTGACTTTC.

The chain is built from TRBV19 and TRBJ1-2; TRBD1 matches at 10 bases. V was pared by 1 base and J by 7 bases, with 3 bases of the junction left unmatched. The CDR3 length is 14 residues. Germline V gene sequence: CDR1 LNHDA, CDR2 SQIVND (reference sequence). The chain's CDR3 is CASSIGTGGPGYTF. CDR3 coding DNA: TGTGCCAGTAGTATAGGGACAGGGGGGCCTGGCTACACCTTC.

The chain couples TRBV7-2 to TRBJ1-2; D is unresolved. The V gene lost 1 base and the J gene lost 2 bases, with 8 bases spanning the gap. Germline values: CDR1 SGHTA, CDR2 FQGNSA. The CDR3 is 14 amino acids. The CDR3: CASSLGAANYGYTF. DNA for the CDR3: TGTGCCAGCAGCTTAGGGGCCGCAAACTATGGCTACACCTTC.

This clone appeared a single time. The CDR3 loop reads CASSTGQLYGYTF. The CDR3 DNA sequence: TGTGCCAGCAGTACGGGACAGTTATATGGCTACACCTTC. The genes are TRBV6-5 and TRBJ1-2, with TRBD1 matching over 7 bases. Germline CDR1 and CDR2: MNHEY and SVGAGI. The CDR3 loop spans 13 amino acids. V lost 5 bases, J lost 5 bases, and 5 bases stayed unmatched.

This clone was counted only a few times. The chain couples TRBV5-6 to TRBJ2-3; D remains unclear. The CDR3 has 13 residues. The V end lost 2 bases, the J end lost 2 bases, and 6 bases lay between the germline ends. In germline, CDR1 is SGHDT, CDR2 YYEEEE. The CDR3 sequence is CASSLIDTDTQYF. DNA of the CDR3: TGTGCCAGCAGCTTAATAGACACAGATACGCAGTATTTT.

The rearrangement joins TRBV18 to TRBJ1-3, with unresolved D. The V end lost 0 bases, the J end lost 0 bases, and 9 bases lay between the germline ends. The CDR3 covers 16 residues. Germline V gives CDR1 KGHSH, CDR2 LQKENI. The CDR3 loop is CASSPPSLPSGNTIYF. CDR3 nucleotide sequence: TGTGCCAGCTCACCACCGTCCCTACCCTCTGGAAACACCATATATTTT.

The table lists this clone with a count of one. CDR3 in amino acids: CAISDSGLGSQFF. The DNA of the CDR3 is TGTGCCATCAGTGACTCGGGACTAGGGAGTCAGTTCTTC. V usage is TRBV10-3 and J usage is TRBJ2-1; 8 nucleotides line up with TRBD2. The V gene's germline CDR1 is ENHRY and CDR2 SYGVKD. The CDR3 consists of 13 residues. Trimming took 3 bases from V and 13 from J; bases not matched to a gene: 8.

This chain links TRBV28 with TRBJ2-6; a possible D gene is TRBD1 (6 bases). The germline V gene has CDR1 MDHEN and CDR2 SYDVKM. Trimming removed 4 bases from V and 4 bases from J, with 17 bases in between. The CDR3 loop spans 17 amino acids. This chain's CDR3 is CASSSPTGSSGANVLTF. The CDR3 coding sequence is TGTGCCAGCAGTTCCCCAACAGGGTCGAGCGGGGCCAACGTCCTGACTTTC.

In DNA, the CDR3 is TGCGCCAGCAGCCCCCCGGACAGCGGCTTCACTGAAGCTTTCTTT. Residues: CASSPPDSGFTEAFF. The chain recombines TRBV5-1 with TRBJ1-1; a possible D gene is TRBD1 (6 bases). CDR1 is SGHRS and CDR2 is YFSETQ in the germline V gene. The CDR3 runs to 15 residues. Trimming pared 4 bases from V and 4 bases from J, leaving 17 bases between.

This rearrangement joins TRBV28 to TRBJ1-2; unclear D gene. CDR1 is MDHEN and CDR2 is SYDVKM in the germline V gene. V was shortened by 5 bases and J by 4 bases, with 8 bases between the two germline ends. The CDR3 loop spans 12 amino acids. CDR3 loop: CASSPQAYGYTF. The DNA of the CDR3 is TGTGCCAGCAGTCCCCAGGCCTATGGCTACACCTTC.

The chain couples TRBV29-1 to TRBJ2-2, with 8 bases lining up with TRBD1. Germline V lookup: CDR1 SQVTM, CDR2 ANQGSEA. The CDR3 extends over 17 amino acids. With V trimmed by 4 bases and J by 5 bases, 15 bases remained unmatched. The CDR3 region is CSVGGPGQGIDTGELFF. As DNA, the CDR3 is TGCAGCGTTGGTGGTCCCGGACAGGGTATCGATACCGGGGAGCTGTTTTTT.

This chain connects TRBV7-9 to TRBJ1-1; possible D gene TRBD1, 6 bases. Deletions cut 4 bases from V and 3 bases from J, with 12 bases between. From germline, CDR1 is SEHNR and CDR2 FQNEAQ (reference sequence). The length of the CDR3 is 14 residues. The CDR3 region is CASSSGTGYTEAFF. The CDR3 DNA reads TGTGCCAGCAGCTCCGGAACAGGGTACACTGAAGCTTTCTTT.

The chain combines TRBV5-1 with TRBJ2-7; D remains ambiguous. CDR1 and CDR2 (germline): SGHRS, YFSETQ. The CDR3 extends over 16 amino acids. V dropped 0 bases and J dropped 0 bases, with 13 bases sitting between them. The chain's CDR3 is CASSLGFSSSSYEQYF. CDR3 bases: TGCGCCAGCAGCTTGGGTTTTAGCTCAAGCTCCTACGAGCAGTACTTC.

The CDR3 coding sequence is TGTGCCAGCAGTGAGCTAGCGAGTTATACAGATACGCAGTATTTT. Translated, it gives CASSELASYTDTQYF. The J gene is TRBJ2-3, the V gene TRBV6-1; TRBD2 is a possible D gene (6 bases). The CDR3 totals 15 residues. Deletions cut 3 bases from V and 3 bases from J, with 13 bases between. Germline V gene data show CDR1 as MNHNS and CDR2 as SASEGT.

The chain couples TRBV27 to TRBJ1-1, with D uncertain. The CDR3 is made up of 12 amino acids. The germline V gene encodes CDR1 MNHEY and CDR2 SMNVEV (reference sequence). Deletions cut 11 bases from V and 4 bases from J, with 14 bases between. The CDR3 region has the DNA TGTGCCGCCTCAAGGCCGGGCACTGAAGCTTTCTTT. As protein: CAASRPGTEAFF.

The V and J genes are TRBV18 and TRBJ1-1, with TRBD1 matching over 9 bases. This CDR3 is built from 16 residues. Germline-derived CDR1 and CDR2 are KGHSH and LQKENI. The trim removed 3 bases at V and 1 base at J, leaving 6 bases unmatched. The CDR3 reads CASSPTRQGENTEAFF. The CDR3, as DNA: TGTGCCAGCTCACCCACGAGACAGGGGGAGAACACTGAAGCTTTCTTT. Complete variable domain (other parts from reference TRBV18 and TRBJ1-1): NAGVMQNPRHLVRRRGQEARLRCSPMKGHSHVYWYRQLPEEGLKFMVYLQKENIIDESGMPKERFSAEFPKEGPSILRIQQVVRGDSAAYFCASSPTRQGENTEAFFGQGTRLTVV.

This clone came up once. The chain combines TRBV30 with TRBJ1-2; unclear D gene. This CDR3 is built from 13 residues. V was cut by 0 bases and J by 4 bases, with 9 bases left in between. From germline, CDR1 is GTSNPN and CDR2 SVGIG (reference sequence). CDR3 coding DNA: TGTGCCTGGAGTGTAGACTCATTCTATGGCTACACCTTC. It codes for CAWSVDSFYGYTF.